This section outlines one T cell receptor beta chain sequence together with its context. The sample originates from a study of T cell responses to AZD1222 COVID-19 vaccine. This CDR3 is built from 17 residues. Germline assignment: CDR1 MGHRA and CDR2 YSYEKL. The V segment lost 0 bases and the J segment 2 bases; nucleotides outside the gene matches: 5. Using immunoSEQ multiplex PCR, the repertoire was profiled, and TCRdb retains in-frame clones only, with some absent. The data contain 150,000 to 160,000 clones, approximately 90% of them singletons. The chain carries TRBV4-1 and TRBJ2-3; TRBD2 matches at 10 bases. The material sequenced was peripheral blood, taken on day 0 of AZD1222 vaccination. The receptor's source is an adult in good health. CDR3 loop: CASSQEVSGGITDTQYF. CDR3 in DNA: TGCGCCAGCAGCCAAGAAGTTAGCGGGGGGATCACAGATACGCAGTATTTT.